In this sample, the clone carrying this T cell receptor beta chain turned up many times. Antigen: not known. This specimen comes from a study of T cells in Graves' hyperthyroidism and ophthalmopathy. This CDR3 region has 13 residues. The germline gives CDR1 LGHDT, CDR2 YNNKEL (reference sequence). V lost 3 bases and J 5 bases, leaving 7 bases between the germline ends. Study-wide points: Most thyroid clonotypes expanded above 0.001 were also detected in blood.

Patients aged 18 to 65 had newly diagnosed hyperthyroidism that had lasted under 2 months. It was approximately 9.4 ml of fresh peripheral blood that supplied the PBMCs. RNA transcripts were the template for amplifying TCR beta CDR3 regions. The primer set for the first-round RT-PCR of the TCR CDR3 was HTBI. TCRdb reprocessed the multiplex PCR reads via MiXCR and lists one record per CDR3 protein. The data show over 250,000 distinct CDR3 sequences, with approximately 26% seen just once and roughly 24% held by the top ten. The receptor comes from a middle-aged man with Graves' hyperthyroidism that later progressed to Graves' ophthalmopathy. The V gene is TRBV3-1, the J gene TRBJ2-2; D is unclear. Sequencing used blood. CDR3 loop: CASSHSSTGELFF. CDR3 in DNA: TGTGCCAGCAGCCACAGTTCGACCGGGGAGCTGTTTTTT.